This T cell receptor beta chain derives from a study of shared T cell receptors in the human thymus. TCRdb's table, derived via immunoSEQ multiplex PCR, lists solely in-frame clones and lacks some. The sample has hundreds of thousands of clones, approximately 80% seen once. Germline V gene data show CDR1 as SNHLY and CDR2 as FYNNEI. The CDR3 covers 13 residues. V was cut by 8 bases and J by 4 bases, with 11 bases left in between. The same data also contributed to another study, on human thymus T cells. This second study says: The donors were infants in Finland with congenital heart defects, otherwise immunologically healthy. Thymus tissue was removed during corrective cardiac surgery.

The sequence was collected from a boy younger than two with a congenital heart defect. This chain connects TRBV2 to TRBJ2-2; D is possibly TRBD2 (5 bases). Sequences were obtained from thymocytes. DNA of the CDR3: TGTGCCAGCTTTCGGGGTACCACCGGGGAGCTGTTTTTT. Amino acid sequence: CASFRGTTGELFF.